This TCR beta chain was identified during a study of blood T cell repertoires in COVID-19. The CDR3 is made up of 11 amino acids. Germline CDR1 MNHEY, CDR2 SVGAGI. Trimming pared 7 bases from V and 7 bases from J, leaving 7 bases between. In the study's own analysis: Researchers report that nucleated cell counts were estimated from reference gene primer amplification. Here immunoSEQ multiplex PCR was the method, and the copy in TCRdb shows in-frame clones only, minus some. V and J calls and clone size are copied from that table; D and trimming were computed from the DNA. The sample contains roughly 240,000 clones, 83% of which appear only once. This clone was detected only a few times. Participants were aged roughly 18 to 90 years from approximately 23 US areas. Self-reported history from a screening survey and questionnaire set each donor's cohort.

The chain joins TRBV6-5 to TRBJ1-4; D call uncertain. Sequenced sample: PBMCs or T cells enriched from blood (not recorded which). The TCR sequence derives from a woman between 40 and 50 years old who had been exposed to COVID-19. This chain's CDR3 is CASKGGEKLFF. The CDR3 bases are TGTGCCAGCAAGGGAGGTGAAAAACTGTTTTTT.